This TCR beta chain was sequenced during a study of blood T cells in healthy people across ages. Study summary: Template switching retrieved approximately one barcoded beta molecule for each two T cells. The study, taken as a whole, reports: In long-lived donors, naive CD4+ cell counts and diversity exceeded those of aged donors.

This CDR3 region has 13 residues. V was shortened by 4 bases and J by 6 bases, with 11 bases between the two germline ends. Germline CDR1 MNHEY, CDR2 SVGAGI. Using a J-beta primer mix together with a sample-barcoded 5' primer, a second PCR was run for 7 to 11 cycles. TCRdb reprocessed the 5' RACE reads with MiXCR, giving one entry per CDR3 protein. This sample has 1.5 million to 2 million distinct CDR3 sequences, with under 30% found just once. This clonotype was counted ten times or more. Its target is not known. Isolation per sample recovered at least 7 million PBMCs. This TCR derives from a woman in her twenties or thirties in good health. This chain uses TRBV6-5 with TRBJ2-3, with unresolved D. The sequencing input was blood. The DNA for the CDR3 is TGTGCCAGCAGTTCCGGGCCTTGGGATACGCAGTATTTT. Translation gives CASSSGPWDTQYF.